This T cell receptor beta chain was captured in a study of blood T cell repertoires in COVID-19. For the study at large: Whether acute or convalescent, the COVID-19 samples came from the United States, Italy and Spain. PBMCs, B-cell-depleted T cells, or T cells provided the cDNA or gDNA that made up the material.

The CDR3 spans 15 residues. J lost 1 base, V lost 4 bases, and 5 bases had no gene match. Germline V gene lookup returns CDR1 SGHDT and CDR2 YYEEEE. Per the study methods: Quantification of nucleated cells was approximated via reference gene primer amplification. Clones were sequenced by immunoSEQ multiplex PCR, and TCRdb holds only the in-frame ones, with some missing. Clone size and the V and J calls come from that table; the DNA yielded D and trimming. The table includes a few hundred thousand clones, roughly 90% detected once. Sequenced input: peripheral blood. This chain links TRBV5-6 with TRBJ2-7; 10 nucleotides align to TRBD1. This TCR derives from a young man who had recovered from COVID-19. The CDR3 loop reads CASSLPGQGSYEQYF. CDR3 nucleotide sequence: TGTGCCAGCAGCCTCCCGGGACAGGGGTCCTACGAGCAGTACTTC.